The 15 T cell receptor beta chains presented below share a single source sample, sequenced in a study of CD8+ T cells in alopecia areata. Following RNA extraction, reverse transcription yielded cDNA that acted as the sequencing template. Generated by immunoSEQ multiplex PCR, the TCRdb table keeps only in-frame clones and is missing some. The sample carries around 210,000 clones, approximately 53% recorded once. The sequenced sample consisted of CD8+ T cells sorted from blood. These receptors originate from a human donor in good health.

The chain links TRBV7-9 to TRBJ1-2; TRBD1 matches at 7 bases. The CDR3 consists of 13 residues. Germline CDR1 SEHNR, CDR2 FQNEAQ (reference sequence). Losses at the gene ends were 3 bases for V and 8 bases for J; bases not matched to a gene: 6. DNA of the CDR3: TGTGCCAGCAGCTTCGAACAGGGGCTAGGCTACACCTTC. Amino acids: CASSFEQGLGYTF.

This clone was detected only a few times. The CDR3 sequence: CASSYSLTDTQYF. In nucleotides, the CDR3 is TGTGCCAGCAGTTACAGCCTCACAGATACGCAGTATTTT. The V and J genes are TRBV6-6 and TRBJ2-3, with D hard to call. This CDR3 spans 13 amino acids. Germline lookup yields CDR1 MNHNY and CDR2 SVGAGI (reference sequence). V lost 2 bases and J 2 bases, leaving 5 bases between the germline ends.

The chain combines TRBV7-9 with TRBJ2-7, with 10 bases fitting TRBD2. With V trimmed by 5 bases and J by 3 bases, 10 bases remained unmatched. CDR3 size: 16 residues. Germline loops: CDR1 SEHNR, CDR2 FQNEAQ (reference sequence). CDR3 region: CASSRYSGGPLYEQYF. Written as DNA, the CDR3 is TGTGCCAGCAGCCGATATAGCGGGGGGCCACTCTACGAGCAGTACTTC.

This clone was counted a few times. The chain carries TRBV4-1 and TRBJ2-7; 8 bases align to TRBD1. V lost 1 base, J lost 4 bases, and 3 bases stayed unmatched. The germline V gene encodes CDR1 MGHRA and CDR2 YSYEKL. This CDR3 is 14 amino acids long. This CDR3 reads CASSQAQGAYEQYF. The CDR3, as DNA: TGCGCCAGCAGCCAAGCTCAGGGGGCGTACGAGCAGTACTTC.

The rearrangement uses TRBV7-8 and TRBJ2-5; 11 nucleotides match TRBD2. Germline V gives CDR1 SGHVS, CDR2 FQNEAQ. V gave up 3 bases and J gave up 2 bases; unmatched junction bases: 14. This CDR3 has 19 amino acids. The CDR3 sequence: CASSFRLASGGLLQETQYF. CDR3 bases: TGTGCCAGCAGCTTCCGCCTGGCTAGCGGGGGGCTCTTACAAGAGACCCAGTACTTC.

Comments on this clone: A much larger clone sits a single nucleotide away, making a read error possible. The rearrangement joins TRBV7-8 to TRBJ2-1; D gene ambiguous. Germline V gene lookup returns CDR1 SGHVS and CDR2 FQNEAQ. V was trimmed by 5 bases and J by 5 bases, leaving 10 bases between them. This CDR3 is built from 13 residues. CDR3 in amino acids: CASSQELHNEQFF. In nucleotides, the CDR3 is TGTGCCAGCAGCCAAGAACTGCACAATGAGCAGTTCTTC.

The chain joins TRBV29-1 to TRBJ2-7; 7 positions match TRBD1. CDR3 size: 13 residues. Losses at the gene ends were 4 bases for V and 7 bases for J; bases not matched to a gene: 10. From germline, CDR1 is SQVTM and CDR2 ANQGSEA. The CDR3 DNA reads as TGCAGCGTTGGGACAGGCCAGGGGTGGGAGCAGTACTTC. Translated: CSVGTGQGWEQYF.

In its sample, this clone was seen a few times. This chain connects TRBV25-1 to TRBJ2-1; 8 bases match TRBD2. The CDR3 has 14 residues. V lost 3 bases and J lost 3; bases outside the gene matches: 1. CDR1 is MGHDK and CDR2 is SYGVNS in the germline V gene. The CDR3 sequence is CASSERGDYNEQFF. As DNA, the CDR3 is TGTGCCAGCAGTGAGCGGGGGGACTACAATGAGCAGTTCTTC.

This sequence joins TRBV27 and TRBJ2-1; 12 bases match TRBD2. The V gene end was trimmed by 3 bases and the J gene end by 1 base; junction bases not matched to a gene: 7. Germline V CDR1 and CDR2: MNHEY, SMNVEV (reference sequence). This CDR3 region has 18 residues. CDR3 amino acids: CASSFLAGGHGSYNEQFF. CDR3 nucleotides: TGTGCCAGCAGTTTCCTAGCGGGGGGGCATGGGTCCTACAATGAGCAGTTCTTC.

The chain joins TRBV15 to TRBJ1-6; a weak D match, TRBD1 (5 bases). Trimming took 3 bases from V and 8 from J, leaving 14 bases between them. This CDR3 contains 15 residues. Germline V lookup: CDR1 LNHNV, CDR2 YYDKDF (reference sequence). In DNA form, the CDR3 reads TGTGCCACCAGCAGTGGGCTGGGGCCTTATTCACCCCTCCACTTT. It specifies CATSSGLGPYSPLHF.

The gene calls are TRBV25-1 and TRBJ2-2; D call uncertain. Germline-derived CDR1 and CDR2 are MGHDK and SYGVNS. Between the trimmed V and J ends, which lost 2 bases and 8 bases, there was a span of 12 bases. This CDR3 is 14 amino acids long. DNA for the CDR3: TGTGCCAGCAGTGAAGAGGTCCTTAGGGGGGAGCTGTTTTTT. This codes for CASSEEVLRGELFF.

This clone was observed a handful of times. The J gene is TRBJ2-2, the V gene TRBV7-6; 8 bases fit TRBD2. CDR3 length: 16 residues. V gave up 6 bases and J gave up 5 bases; unmatched junction bases: 11. CDR1 is SGHVS, CDR2 FNYEAQ, per germline. The CDR3 nucleotides read TGTGCCAGCAGTCCTGGAGGGACTAGTTTAACCGGGGAGCTGTTTTTT. Translation: CASSPGGTSLTGELFF.

This rearrangement joins TRBV11-2 to TRBJ2-7; 10 bases are a match to TRBD2. The CDR3 totals 17 residues. J was trimmed by 0 bases and V by 1 base; bases with no gene match: 6. Per the germline V gene, CDR1 is SGHAT and CDR2 is FQNNGV. In DNA, the CDR3 is TGTGCCAGCAGCTTAGGTAGCGGGGGGTTAAGCTCCTACGAGCAGTACTTC. This codes for CASSLGSGGLSSYEQYF.

The rearrangement joins TRBV7-9 to TRBJ2-7; no clear D. The germline gives CDR1 SEHNR, CDR2 FQNEAQ (reference sequence). V lost 4 bases and J lost 4, with 5 bases in between. CDR3 length: 11 residues. CDR3 protein: CASSSEYEQYF. In DNA form, the CDR3 reads TGTGCCAGCAGCTCCGAGTACGAGCAGTACTTC.

This clone appeared a few times. Here the CDR3 reads CASGLTVAYEQYF. CDR3 DNA: TGTGCTAGTGGTTTGACCGTTGCCTACGAGCAGTACTTC. The chain carries TRBV12-5 and TRBJ2-7; no reliable D call. The CDR3 sequence is 13 residues long. V shed 2 bases and J shed 2 bases, with 7 bases lying between them. CDR1 and CDR2 (germline): LGHNT, FRNRAP. Supplemented by reference TRBV12-5 and TRBJ2-7, the full variable domain reads DARVTQTPRHKVTEMGQEVTMRCQPILGHNTVFWYRQTMMQGLELLAYFRNRAPLDDSGMPKDRFSAEMPDATLATLKIQPSEPRDSAVYFCASGLTVAYEQYFGPGTRLTVT.